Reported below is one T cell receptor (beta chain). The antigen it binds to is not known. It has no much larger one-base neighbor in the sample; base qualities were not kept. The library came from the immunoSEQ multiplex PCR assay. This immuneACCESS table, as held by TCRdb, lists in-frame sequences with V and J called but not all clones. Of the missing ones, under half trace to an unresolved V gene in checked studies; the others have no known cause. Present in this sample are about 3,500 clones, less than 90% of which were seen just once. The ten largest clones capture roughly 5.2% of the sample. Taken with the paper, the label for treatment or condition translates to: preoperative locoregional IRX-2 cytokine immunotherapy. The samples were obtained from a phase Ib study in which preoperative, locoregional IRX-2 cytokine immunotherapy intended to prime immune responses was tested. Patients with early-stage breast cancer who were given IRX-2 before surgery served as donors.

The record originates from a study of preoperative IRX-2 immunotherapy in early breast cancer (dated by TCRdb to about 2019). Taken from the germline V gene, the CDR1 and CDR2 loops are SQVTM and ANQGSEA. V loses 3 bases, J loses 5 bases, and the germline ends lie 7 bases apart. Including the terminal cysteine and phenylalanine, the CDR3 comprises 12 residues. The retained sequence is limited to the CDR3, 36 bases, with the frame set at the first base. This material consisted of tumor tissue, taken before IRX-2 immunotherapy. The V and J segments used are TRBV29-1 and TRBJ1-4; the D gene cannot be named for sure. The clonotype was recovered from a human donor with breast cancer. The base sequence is TGCAGCGTTGAGGGAGGGAATGAAAAACTGTTTTTT. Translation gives CSVEGGNEKLFF.